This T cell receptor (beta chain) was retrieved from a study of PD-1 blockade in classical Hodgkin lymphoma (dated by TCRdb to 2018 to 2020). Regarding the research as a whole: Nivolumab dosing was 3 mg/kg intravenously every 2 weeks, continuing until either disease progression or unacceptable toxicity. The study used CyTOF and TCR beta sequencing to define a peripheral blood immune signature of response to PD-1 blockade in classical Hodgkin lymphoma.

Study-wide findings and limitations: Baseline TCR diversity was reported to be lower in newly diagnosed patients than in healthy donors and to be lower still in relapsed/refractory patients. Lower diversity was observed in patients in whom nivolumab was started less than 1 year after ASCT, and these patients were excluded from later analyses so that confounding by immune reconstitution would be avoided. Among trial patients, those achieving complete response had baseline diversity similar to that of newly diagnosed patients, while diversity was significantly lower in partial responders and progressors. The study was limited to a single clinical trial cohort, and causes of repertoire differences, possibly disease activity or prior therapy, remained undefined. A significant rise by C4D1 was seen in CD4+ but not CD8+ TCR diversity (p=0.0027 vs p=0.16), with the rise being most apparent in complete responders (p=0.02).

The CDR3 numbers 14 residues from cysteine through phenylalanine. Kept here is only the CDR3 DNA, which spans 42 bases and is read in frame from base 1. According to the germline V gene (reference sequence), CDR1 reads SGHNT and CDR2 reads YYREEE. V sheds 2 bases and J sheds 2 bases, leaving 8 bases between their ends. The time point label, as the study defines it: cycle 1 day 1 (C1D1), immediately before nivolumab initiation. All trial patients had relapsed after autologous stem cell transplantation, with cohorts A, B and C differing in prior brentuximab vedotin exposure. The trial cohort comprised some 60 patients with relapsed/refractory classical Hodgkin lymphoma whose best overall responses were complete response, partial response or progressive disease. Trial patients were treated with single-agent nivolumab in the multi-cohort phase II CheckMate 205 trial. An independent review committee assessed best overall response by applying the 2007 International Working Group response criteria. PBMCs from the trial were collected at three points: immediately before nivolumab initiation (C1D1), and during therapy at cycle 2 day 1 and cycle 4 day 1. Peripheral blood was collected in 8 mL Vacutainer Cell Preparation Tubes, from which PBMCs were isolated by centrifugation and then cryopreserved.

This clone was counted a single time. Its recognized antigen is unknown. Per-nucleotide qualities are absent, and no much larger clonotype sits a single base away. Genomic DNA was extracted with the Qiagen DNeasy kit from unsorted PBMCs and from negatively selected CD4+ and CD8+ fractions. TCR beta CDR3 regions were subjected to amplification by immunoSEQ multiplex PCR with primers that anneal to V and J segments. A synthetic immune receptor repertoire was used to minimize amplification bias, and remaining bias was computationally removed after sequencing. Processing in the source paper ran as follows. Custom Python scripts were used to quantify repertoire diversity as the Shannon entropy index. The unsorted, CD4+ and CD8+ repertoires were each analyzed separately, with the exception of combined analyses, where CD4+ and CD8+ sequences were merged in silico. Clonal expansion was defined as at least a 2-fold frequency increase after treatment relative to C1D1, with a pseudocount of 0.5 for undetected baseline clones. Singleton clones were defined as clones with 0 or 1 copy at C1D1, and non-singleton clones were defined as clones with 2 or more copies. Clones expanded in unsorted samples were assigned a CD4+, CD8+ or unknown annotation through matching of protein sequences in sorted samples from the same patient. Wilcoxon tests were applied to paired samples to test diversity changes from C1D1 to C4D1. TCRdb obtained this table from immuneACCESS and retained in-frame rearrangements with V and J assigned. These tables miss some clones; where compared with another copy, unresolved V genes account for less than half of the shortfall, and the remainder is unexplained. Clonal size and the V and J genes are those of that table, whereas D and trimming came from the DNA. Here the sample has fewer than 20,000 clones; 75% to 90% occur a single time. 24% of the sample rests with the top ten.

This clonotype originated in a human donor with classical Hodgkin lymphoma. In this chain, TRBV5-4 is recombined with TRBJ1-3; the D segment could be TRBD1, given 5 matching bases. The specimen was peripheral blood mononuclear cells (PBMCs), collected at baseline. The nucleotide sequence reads TGTGCCAGCAGCTTACAGGCTACTGGAAACACCATATATTTT. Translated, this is CASSLQATGNTIYF.